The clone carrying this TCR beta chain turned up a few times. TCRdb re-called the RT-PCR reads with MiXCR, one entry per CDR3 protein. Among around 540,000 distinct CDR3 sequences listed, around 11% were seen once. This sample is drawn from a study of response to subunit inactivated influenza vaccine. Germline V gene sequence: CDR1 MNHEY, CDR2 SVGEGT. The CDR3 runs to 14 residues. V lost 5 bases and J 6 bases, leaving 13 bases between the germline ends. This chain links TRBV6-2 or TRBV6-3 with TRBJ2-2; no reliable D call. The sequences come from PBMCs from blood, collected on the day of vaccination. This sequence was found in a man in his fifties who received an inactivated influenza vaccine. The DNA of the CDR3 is TGTGCCAGCAGTCTACCTAGTAGACCCGGGGAGCTGTTTTTT. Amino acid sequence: CASSLPSRPGELFF.